These 4 T cell receptor beta chains share one sample of origin, sequenced in a study of cytomegalovirus exposure and HLA in healthy donors. Primers included in the PCR were 60 Vbeta and 13 Jbeta primers. The data were produced by immunoSEQ multiplex PCR, yet TCRdb's version contains in-frame clones alone and is incomplete. This sample has more than 80,000 clones, with under 80% found just once. The sequencing sample was made of PBMCs. The receptors were sampled from a man in his 60s in good health and CMV-seronegative.

In this sample, this clone turned up once. This chain joins TRBV5-1 and TRBJ2-1, with 9 bases lining up with TRBD1. This CDR3 has 16 amino acids. Germline V gene lookup returns CDR1 SGHRS and CDR2 YFSETQ. V lost 5 bases, J lost 0 bases, and 6 bases stayed unmatched. This CDR3 is CASSRDRASSYNEQFF. The CDR3 DNA follows: TGCGCCAGCAGTCGGGACAGGGCGAGCTCCTACAATGAGCAGTTCTTC.

The V gene is TRBV29-1, the J gene TRBJ1-3, with no clear D. Germline V lookup: CDR1 SQVTM, CDR2 ANQGSEA. V lost 4 bases and J 0 bases, leaving 19 bases between the germline ends. The CDR3 loop spans 17 amino acids. CDR3 residues: CSVAGTKNVASGNTIYF. CDR3 in DNA: TGCAGCGTTGCAGGAACGAAAAATGTCGCCTCTGGAAACACCATATATTTT.

The sample holds one count of this clone. The V and J genes are TRBV7-9 and TRBJ2-5; TRBD2 matches at 13 bases. The CDR3 consists of 19 residues. V lost 1 base and J lost 1; bases outside the gene matches: 9. Germline loops: CDR1 SEHNR, CDR2 FQNEAQ (reference sequence). The CDR3 sequence: CASSLGLTSGGPSQETQYF. For the CDR3, the DNA is TGTGCCAGCAGCTTAGGTCTGACTAGCGGGGGGCCATCCCAAGAGACCCAGTACTTC.

The rearrangement joins TRBV9 to TRBJ2-2, with a weak D call TRBD2 (5 bases). The CDR3 loop spans 15 amino acids. Per the germline V gene, CDR1 is SGDLS and CDR2 is YYNGEE. V lost 0 bases to trimming and J lost 6 bases, with 12 bases between them. The CDR3 nucleotides are TGTGCCAGCAGCGTAGAGGGTACGCGGGCCGGGGAGCTGTTTTTT. Protein product: CASSVEGTRAGELFF.